The clone carrying this TCR beta chain was found many times. Its cognate antigen is unknown. TCRdb itself ran the reads through MiXCR, one entry per CDR3 protein. The table lists around 260,000 distinct CDR3 sequences, 25% of them singletons, with about 15% in the top ten. This specimen comes from a study of T cell repertoires in cytomegalovirus infection. The overall study: It was the public TCR beta signatures that indicated both CMV infection and matching HLA type.

Study-wide findings and caveats: Cumulative public TCR beta family frequency identified CMV carriers with the relevant HLA. Dominating the ex vivo response were TCR beta clonotypes that were CMV-specific and HLA-C-restricted.

The ends lost 3 bases at V and 6 bases at J; junction bases unmatched: 7. CDR1 and CDR2 from the germline V gene are SGHTA and FQGNSA. The CDR3 consists of 15 residues. Sequencing input: PBMCs. The V and J genes are TRBV7-2 and TRBJ2-1; 8 positions match TRBD1. This clonotype was obtained from a human donor in good health (CMV status not recorded). Some clones in this sample may be carry-over from other donors' samples. The CDR3 sequence is CASSFRDRLFNEQFF. For the CDR3, the DNA is TGTGCCAGCAGCTTCCGGGACAGGCTGTTCAATGAGCAGTTCTTC.